This entry describes one TCR beta chain. The entry originates in a study of response to subunit inactivated influenza vaccine. One entry per CDR3 protein, called by TCRdb with MiXCR from the RT-PCR reads. The sample carries over 450,000 distinct CDR3 sequences, approximately 12% recorded once. The V end lost 6 bases, the J end lost 3 bases, and 19 bases lay between the germline ends. CDR1 and CDR2 (germline): ENHRY, SYGVKD. The CDR3 length is 16 residues. The rearrangement joins TRBV10-3 to TRBJ2-3; a weak D match, TRBD1 (6 bases). The source is a man aged 50 to 60 who received an inactivated influenza vaccine. Sequenced here: PBMCs from blood, sampled more than 35 days after vaccination. CDR3 bases: TGTGCCATCAGCGACCCGGGACAAGACTGGACAGATACGCAGTATTTT. Amino acids: CAISDPGQDWTDTQYF.